A single sample is the source of the 23 T cell receptor beta chains below, sequenced in a study of response to subunit inactivated influenza vaccine. TCRdb independently ran MiXCR on the RT-PCR reads; one entry per CDR3 protein. The data show 490,000 or so distinct CDR3 sequences, with under 9% seen just once and 10% to 15% held by the top ten. This material consisted of PBMCs from blood, taken less than 30 months after vaccination. The receptor source for this set is a man between 50 and 69 years old who received an inactivated influenza vaccine.

This clonotype has only a few counts. This chain connects TRBV29-1 to TRBJ2-1; 10 positions agree with TRBD2. The CDR3 contains 14 residues. Trimming took 1 base from V and 8 from J; bases not matched to a gene: 5. Germline V CDR1 and CDR2: SQVTM, ANQGSEA. The CDR3 DNA reads TGCAGCGTTGAAGGAGCTAGCGGGAGTGATGAGCAGTTCTTC. Amino acids: CSVEGASGSDEQFF.

Ten or more counts support this clonotype. The genes are TRBV5-1 and TRBJ1-1; 7 positions agree with TRBD1. Germline values: CDR1 SGHRS, CDR2 YFSETQ. CDR3 size: 15 residues. V gave up 4 bases and J gave up 1 base; unmatched junction bases: 7. The CDR3 bases are TGCGCCAGCAGCAACCAGGGGGTTGGGAACACTGAAGCTTTCTTT. Translating it yields CASSNQGVGNTEAFF.

The CDR3 region has the DNA TGTGCCAGCAGCAGCAGGGGGTTGTTTGACGAGCAGTACTTC. It is translated as CASSSRGLFDEQYF. The chain is built from TRBV7-9 and TRBJ2-7; the match to TRBD1 covers 7 bases. Germline V gene sequence: CDR1 SEHNR, CDR2 FQNEAQ (reference sequence). This CDR3 spans 14 amino acids. V lost 5 bases, J lost 5 bases, and 9 bases stayed unmatched.

The V and J genes are TRBV5-1 and TRBJ2-3, with D perhaps TRBD2 (6 bases). The CDR3 is 16 residues long. The V end was cut by 4 bases, the J end by 4 bases, with 19 bases between. Germline CDR1 is SGHRS and CDR2 is YFSETQ. This CDR3 is CASSISAGRRPDTQYF. In DNA, the CDR3 is TGCGCCAGCAGCATATCGGCGGGGCGCAGGCCAGATACGCAGTATTTT.

CDR3 sequence: CASSQDFGRVSNQPQHF. As DNA, the CDR3 is TGCGCCAGCAGCCAAGATTTCGGCAGGGTGAGCAATCAGCCCCAGCATTTT. This chain links TRBV4-3 with TRBJ1-5; D might be TRBD1 (5 bases). CDR1 LGHNA and CDR2 YSLEER come from the germline V gene. V was cut by 0 bases and J by 1 base, with 13 bases left in between. The CDR3 has 17 amino acids.

V gene TRBV6-1 combines with J gene TRBJ2-2, with 9 bases matching TRBD2. Germline loops: CDR1 MNHNS, CDR2 SASEGT. The CDR3 spans 15 residues. Trimming took 7 bases from V and 5 from J; bases not matched to a gene: 8. The CDR3 protein is CASIGLAGGTGELFF. Here the CDR3 DNA reads TGTGCCAGCATAGGGCTGGCGGGAGGGACCGGGGAGCTGTTTTTT.

In its sample, this clonotype was seen a few times. This chain links TRBV20-1 with TRBJ1-6; 9 bases align to TRBD1. With 3 bases clipped from V and 9 bases from J, the junction kept 3 bases outside the gene matches. This CDR3 region has 13 residues. The germline V gene has CDR1 DFQATT and CDR2 SNEGSKA (reference sequence). This CDR3 reads CSARTGGVSPLHF. CDR3 nucleotides: TGCAGTGCTAGGACAGGGGGAGTTTCACCCCTCCACTTT.

This chain uses TRBV6-5 with TRBJ2-7, with 7 nucleotides matching TRBD2. The germline V gene has CDR1 MNHEY and CDR2 SVGAGI. This CDR3 is built from 16 residues. V lost 0 bases, J lost 4 bases, and 9 bases stayed unmatched. CDR3 amino acids: CASSYSRLGGGYEQYF. The CDR3 nucleotides read TGTGCCAGCAGTTACTCGAGGTTAGGCGGGGGTTACGAGCAGTACTTC.

The gene calls are TRBV5-1 and TRBJ2-1; D gene unclear. CDR1 SGHRS and CDR2 YFSETQ come from the germline V gene. Trimming took 7 bases from V and 4 from J, leaving 12 bases between them. The CDR3 consists of 13 residues. The CDR3 region is CASRPTEYNEQFF. Written as DNA, the CDR3 is TGCGCCAGCCGCCCGACTGAATACAATGAGCAGTTCTTC. Looking up the rest from reference TRBV5-1 and TRBJ2-1 gives the full variable domain: KAGVTQTPRYLIKTRGQQVTLSCSPISGHRSVSWYQQTPGQGLQFLFEYFSETQRNKGNFPGRFSGRQFSNSRSEMNVSTLELGDSALYLCASRPTEYNEQFFGPGTRLTVL.

This clonotype was seen only a few times. The chain combines TRBV12-3 or TRBV12-4 with TRBJ1-5, with D possibly being TRBD1 (5 bases). Trimming pared 3 bases from V and 9 bases from J, leaving 6 bases between. The CDR3 is 11 amino acids. For the CDR3, the DNA is TGTGCCAGCAGTTTTGGGGGGCCCCAGCATTTT. It encodes CASSFGGPQHF.

V is TRBV6-2 or TRBV6-3 and J is TRBJ2-7; the D call may be TRBD1 or TRBD2 (5 bases each). This CDR3 region has 16 residues. V lost 2 bases to trimming and J lost 2 bases, with 16 bases between them. Germline V gives CDR1 MNHEY, CDR2 SVGEGT. CDR3 DNA sequence: TGTGCCAGCAGTTACCTGGGACCACCTAACCCCTACGAGCAGTACTTC. Translating gives CASSYLGPPNPYEQYF.

The chain joins TRBV9 to TRBJ2-6; D is undetermined. CDR3 size: 16 residues. Germline assignment: CDR1 SGDLS and CDR2 YYNGEE. V lost 0 bases, J lost 0 bases, and 7 bases lay in between. The CDR3 nucleotides are TGTGCCAGCAGCGTAGGGGCTGGCTCTGGGGCCAACGTCCTGACTTTC. It translates to CASSVGAGSGANVLTF.

The chain uses TRBV4-1 and TRBJ2-1; no definite D call. The CDR3 sequence is 16 residues long. Germline CDR1 and CDR2: MGHRA and YSYEKL. V lost 5 bases and J 0 bases, leaving 14 bases between the germline ends. The CDR3 DNA sequence: TGCGCCAGCAGCGCCCCAGTAGTAAGCTCCTACAATGAGCAGTTCTTC. Its protein product is CASSAPVVSSYNEQFF.

The rearrangement uses TRBV6-1 and TRBJ1-6; no firm D call. Per germline, CDR1 MNHNS and CDR2 SASEGT. V gave up 2 bases and J gave up 7 bases, with 21 bases separating them. CDR3 length: 18 residues. The DNA of the CDR3 is TGTGCCAGCAGTGAAATATTGCGGGGAAATACAAAGAATTCACCCCTCCACTTT. Its protein product is CASSEILRGNTKNSPLHF.

This clonotype has only a few counts. The chain has TRBV12-3 or TRBV12-4 and TRBJ2-2; 10 positions agree with TRBD2. Trimming at V came to 0 bases and at J to 2 bases, leaving 9 bases not matched to a gene. This CDR3 contains 19 residues. This CDR3 reads CASSLASVAGGLNTGELFF. The CDR3 DNA is TGTGCCAGCAGTTTAGCTTCAGTAGCGGGGGGCTTAAACACCGGGGAGCTGTTTTTT.

This clonotype was counted a few times. The chain is built from TRBV20-1 and TRBJ2-3, with a weak D call TRBD2 (5 bases). The CDR3 extends over 17 amino acids. CDR1 DFQATT and CDR2 SNEGSKA come from the germline V gene (reference sequence). Trimming cost V 3 bases and J 4 bases, with 23 bases left between them. This CDR3 reads CSASTIEGPHDSDTQYF. CDR3 sequence (DNA): TGCAGTGCTAGTACGATCGAGGGCCCGCATGACTCAGATACGCAGTATTTT.

This clonotype turned up a few times. The V call is TRBV28, the J call TRBJ2-7; 13 bases are shared with TRBD2. Germline CDR1 reads MDHEN; CDR2 reads SYDVKM. The length of the CDR3 is 16 residues. V lost 4 bases to trimming and J lost 1 base; unmatched junction nucleotides: 4. The CDR3 nucleotides read TGTGCCAGCAGTTACGGACTAGCGGGGGATTCCTACGAGCAGTACTTC. This gives the protein CASSYGLAGDSYEQYF.

This clonotype appeared a few times. V is TRBV6-1 and J is TRBJ1-1; weak D call: TRBD1 (5 bases). CDR3 length: 13 residues. Trimming took 5 bases from V and 3 from J, leaving 10 bases between them. The germline gives CDR1 MNHNS, CDR2 SASEGT. The DNA of the CDR3 is TGTGCCAGCAGTCTCAGGGTCCACACTGAAGCTTTCTTT. Translation: CASSLRVHTEAFF.

Many counts were recorded for this clonotype. The chain employs TRBV5-1 and TRBJ2-6; 7 bases map to TRBD1. The CDR3 length is 16 residues. From germline, CDR1 is SGHRS and CDR2 YFSETQ. J was trimmed by 2 bases and V by 1 base; bases with no gene match: 3. DNA for the CDR3: TGCGCCAGCAGCTTGCCTACAGGGGCTGGGGCCAACGTCCTGACTTTC. Encoded protein: CASSLPTGAGANVLTF.

The V and J genes are TRBV15 and TRBJ2-2, with 10 bases aligning to TRBD2. CDR3 length equals 14 residues. CDR1 and CDR2 (germline): LNHNV, YYDKDF (reference sequence). Trimming took 9 bases from V and 3 from J; bases not matched to a gene: 4. CDR3 DNA sequence: TGTGCCACTCAGCGGGGGGGAGACACCGGGGAGCTGTTTTTT. It encodes CATQRGGDTGELFF.

This clonotype was detected a few times. V and J are TRBV6-2 or TRBV6-3 and TRBJ2-1, with D possibly TRBD1 on 5 matching bases. V gave up 1 base and J gave up 8 bases, with 15 bases separating them. The CDR3 is made up of 15 amino acids. Germline V gene lookup returns CDR1 MNHEY and CDR2 SVGEGT. The CDR3 region is CASSYWGAPTDEQFF. DNA for the CDR3: TGTGCCAGCAGTTACTGGGGCGCCCCCACAGATGAGCAGTTCTTC.

This clonotype turned up a few times. The chain links TRBV20-1 to TRBJ2-1; a possible D gene is TRBD2 (6 bases). With 1 base removed from V and 1 base from J, the gap between germline ends came to 8 bases. This CDR3 contains 14 residues. Germline CDR1 and CDR2: DFQATT and SNEGSKA (reference sequence). CDR3 sequence (DNA): TGCAGTGCTAGAGTAGCGGATTCCTACAATGAGCAGTTCTTC. Protein product: CSARVADSYNEQFF.

With regard to this clonotype: A read error may explain this, as a much larger clone is one base away. The chain couples TRBV27 to TRBJ2-5; no reliable D call. Germline lookup yields CDR1 MNHEY and CDR2 SMNVEV (reference sequence). The CDR3 length is 14 residues. The DNA of the CDR3 is TGTTCCAGCAGTTTAGGTAGTGGGCGAGAGACCCAGTACTTC. Amino acid sequence: CSSSLGSGRETQYF.